These 3 T cell receptor beta chains were all obtained from the same sample, sequenced in a study of post-analysis software for immune sequencing data. Points from the study as a whole: Five TRBV segments, TRBV5-6, TRBV5-1 and TRBV20-1 among them, were found more frequent in patients than controls.

Prepared TCR beta cDNA libraries contained unique molecular identifiers. TCRdb itself ran the PCR reads through MiXCR, one entry per CDR3 protein. The sample lists roughly 730,000 distinct CDR3 sequences, approximately 30% seen once, with around 0.56% in the top ten. Which antigens these TCRs recognize remains unknown. The sequenced sample was blood. The receptor set was obtained from a girl aged 10-17 years with multiple sclerosis.

This clonotype was recorded once. Germline and junction disagree at one end, which may indicate a read error. V usage is TRBV7-8 and J usage is TRBJ2-5, with TRBD1 as a possible D gene (6 bases). Germline CDR1 and CDR2: SGHVS and FQNEAQ. The length of the CDR3 is 14 residues. Here the CDR3 DNA reads TGTACCAGCAGCTTACCGACAGGCCAAGAGACCCAGTACTTC. Its protein product is CTSSLPTGQETQYF.

This clonotype has a handful of counts. The gene calls are TRBV20-1 and TRBJ2-5; no clear D gene. This CDR3 region has 12 residues. Germline CDR1 DFQATT, CDR2 SNEGSKA (reference sequence). The chain's CDR3 is CSMRAHQETQYF. The CDR3 DNA sequence: TGCAGCATGCGCGCGCATCAAGAGACCCAGTACTTC.

The chain recombines TRBV29-1 with TRBJ2-5; weak D call: TRBD1 (5 bases). The CDR3 covers 10 residues. The germline V gene encodes CDR1 SQVTM and CDR2 ANQGSEA. The CDR3 loop is CNVGLETQYF. DNA for the CDR3: TGCAACGTGGGGCTGGAGACCCAGTACTTC.